The 9 T cell receptor beta chains given below trace back to one sample, sequenced in a study of T cell repertoires in cytomegalovirus infection. TCRdb itself ran the reads through MiXCR, one entry per CDR3 protein. The data hold some 500,000 distinct CDR3 sequences, with just under 40% observed a single time. These receptors' targets are unknown. Sequenced here: cultured PBMCs, sampled from culture after CMV antigen stimulation. These receptors were collected from a human donor in good health (CMV status not recorded). Some clones in this sample may be carry-over from other donors' samples.

The chain is built from TRBV19 and TRBJ2-6, with a possible D match to TRBD1 (6 bases). The length of the CDR3 is 16 residues. V dropped 5 bases and J dropped 0 bases, with 11 bases sitting between them. Germline V gives CDR1 LNHDA, CDR2 SQIVND (reference sequence). CDR3: CASSPTGNSGANVLTF. CDR3 bases: TGTGCCAGTAGTCCCACAGGGAACTCTGGGGCCAACGTCCTGACTTTC.

This sequence joins TRBV18 and TRBJ2-1; possible D gene TRBD1, 5 bases. The CDR3 runs to 15 residues. V was trimmed by 8 bases and J by 0 bases, leaving 14 bases between them. Germline CDR1 KGHSH, CDR2 LQKENI. The CDR3 DNA reads as TGTGCCAGCGGGGAAGGGGCCAGCTCCTACAATGAGCAGTTCTTC. As protein: CASGEGASSYNEQFF.

The CDR3 sequence is CASSFEGNGYTDTQYF. The CDR3 DNA reads as TGTGCCAGCAGCTTTGAGGGGAACGGTTACACAGATACGCAGTATTTT. The chain is built from TRBV7-6 and TRBJ2-3; perhaps D is TRBD1 or TRBD2 (5 bases each). This CDR3 region has 16 residues. Germline values: CDR1 SGHVS, CDR2 FNYEAQ. Trimming removed 3 bases from V and 2 bases from J, with 15 bases in between.

The chain combines TRBV12-3 or TRBV12-4 with TRBJ2-3; D may be TRBD2 (5 bases). This CDR3 has 16 residues. Trimming stripped 2 bases from V and 5 bases from J, with 17 bases between. The chain's CDR3 is CASSLWELSGGDTQYF. The CDR3 coding sequence is TGTGCCAGCAGTTTATGGGAGTTGTCTGGTGGAGATACGCAGTATTTT.

This clonotype has more than one count but fewer than ten. V and J are TRBV7-2 and TRBJ2-3, with no clear D. The germline V gene encodes CDR1 SGHTA and CDR2 FQGNSA. CDR3 length: 14 residues. Trimming left V 0 bases short and J 2 bases short, with 6 bases between. The CDR3 coding sequence is TGTGCCAGCAGCTTAGCGGCGCACACAGATACGCAGTATTTT. Translation gives CASSLAAHTDTQYF.

The chain is built from TRBV20-1 and TRBJ2-3; no definite D call. The CDR3 sequence is 13 residues long. CDR1 DFQATT and CDR2 SNEGSKA come from the germline V gene (reference sequence). V dropped 0 bases and J dropped 11 bases, with 15 bases sitting between them. The CDR3 region is CSARDLTGRGQYF. Here the CDR3 DNA reads TGCAGTGCTAGAGATCTGACTGGGCGAGGGCAGTATTTT.

A few counts support this clonotype. This chain connects TRBV7-2 to TRBJ2-3, with 9 bases matching TRBD2. The CDR3 length is 15 residues. V trimming: 8 bases; J trimming: 4 bases; junction bases outside the gene matches: 10. The germline V gene encodes CDR1 SGHTA and CDR2 FQGNSA. CDR3: CASRRGGGFADTQYF. The CDR3 region has the DNA TGTGCCAGCCGGCGGGGGGGCGGGTTCGCAGATACGCAGTATTTT.

The V call is TRBV10-3, the J call TRBJ2-5; TRBD1 aligns across 10 bases. The CDR3 runs 14 residues. Per the germline V gene, CDR1 is ENHRY and CDR2 is SYGVKD. V gave up 6 bases and J gave up 4 bases; unmatched junction bases: 5. The CDR3 DNA reads as TGTGCCATCAGCTACGGACAGGGGGGAGAGACCCAGTACTTC. Its translation is CAISYGQGGETQYF.

The V and J genes are TRBV2 and TRBJ1-5; D is perhaps TRBD1 (6 bases). With 5 bases removed from V and 6 bases from J, the gap between germline ends came to 14 bases. This CDR3 has 14 amino acids. Germline CDR1 and CDR2: SNHLY and FYNNEI. The CDR3 spells CASSFQGLGQPQHF. The CDR3 DNA reads TGTGCCAGCAGTTTTCAGGGGTTGGGTCAGCCCCAGCATTTT. The whole variable domain, remainder taken from reference TRBV2 and TRBJ1-5, is EPEVTQTPSHQVTQMGQEVILRCVPISNHLYFYWYRQILGQKVEFLVSFYNNEISEKSEIFDDQFSVERPDGSNFTLKIRSTKLEDSAMYFCASSFQGLGQPQHFGDGTRLSIL.